The source of this T cell receptor (beta chain) is a study of blood T cell repertoires in COVID-19. Study context: The origin of the acute and convalescent COVID-19 samples was the United States, Italy and Spain. The analysed material was cDNA or gDNA that came from T cells, B-cell-depleted T cells, or PBMCs.

Only in-frame clones appear in the TCRdb table, and some are missing; sequencing was by immunoSEQ multiplex PCR. The sample holds about 120,000 clones, 86% seen once. J was trimmed by 0 bases and V by 4 bases; bases with no gene match: 3. Looked up from germline, CDR1 is GTSNPN and CDR2 is SVGIG (reference sequence). The CDR3 is 13 amino acids. This TCR was sampled from a man in his forties with acute or convalescent COVID-19. Input material: peripheral blood. The rearrangement links TRBV30 to TRBJ2-7; 7 bases fit TRBD1. CDR3: CAWMGQSSYEQYF. CDR3 sequence (DNA): TGTGCCTGGATGGGACAGAGCTCCTACGAGCAGTACTTC.